This T cell receptor (beta chain) was sequenced in a study of vaccination and CD4 T cells after COVID-19. Study-level information: Convalescent patients had positive nasal swab PCR results for SARS-CoV-2. Disease was mild in nine and severe in one. General study results and limits: In median terms, SARS-CoV-2-reactive clonotypes went from approximately 21 to 40, a nonsignificant rise.

The V and J ends lost 5 bases and 8 bases respectively, with 10 bases between them. CDR3 length equals 13 residues. Germline-derived CDR1 and CDR2 are SNHLY and FYNNEI. As to this clonotype: Its antigen is currently unknown.

The Oncomine TCR Beta short-read assay sequenced DNA from cultured CD4+ T cells. Cultured CD4+ T cells were the source of extracted genomic DNA. TCRdb used MiXCR to reprocess the PCR reads, holding one entry per CDR3 protein. The repertoire has roughly 12,000 distinct CDR3 sequences, 60% to 80% of them found once; the top ten carry 10%. This sample's treatment: approximately nine-day PBMC culture with coronavirus spike peptide pools or control peptides (ViraFEST assay). This receptor was taken from a human donor who had recovered from COVID-19. The chain links TRBV2 to TRBJ1-6; D is possibly TRBD1 (5 bases). Sequenced input: CD4+ T cells from blood, cultured in vitro. CDR3 sequence: CASSLSRDSPLHF. The DNA for the CDR3 is TGTGCCAGCAGTCTATCCAGGGATTCACCCCTCCACTTT. Full variable domain (rest looked up from reference TRBV2 and TRBJ1-6): EPEVTQTPSHQVTQMGQEVILRCVPISNHLYFYWYRQILGQKVEFLVSFYNNEISEKSEIFDDQFSVERPDGSNFTLKIRSTKLEDSAMYFCASSLSRDSPLHFGNGTRLTVT.